Each of the 23 T cell receptor beta chains below was sequenced from the same sample in a study of blood T cell repertoires in COVID-19. The assay was immunoSEQ multiplex PCR, and TCRdb's table has in-frame clones only and misses some. Found here are 220,000 or so clones, around four fifths of them singletons; the top ten hold over 7%. Sequencing used peripheral blood. The receptors derive from a woman aged 80 or over with COVID-19, enrolled during active disease.

The chain has TRBV7-6 and TRBJ2-5; 11 bases map to TRBD2. The CDR3 spans 16 residues. Germline lookup yields CDR1 SGHVS and CDR2 FNYEAQ. The ends lost 3 bases at V and 2 bases at J; junction bases unmatched: 5. CDR3 amino acids: CASSLGLAEIQETQYF. The CDR3 DNA is TGTGCCAGCAGCTTGGGACTAGCGGAGATACAAGAGACCCAGTACTTC.

The rearrangement joins TRBV28 to TRBJ2-2; 10 bases match TRBD1. CDR3 length: 15 amino acids. Trimming cost V 7 bases and J 0 bases; bases outside gene matches: 2. CDR1 is MDHEN and CDR2 is SYDVKM in the germline V gene. CDR3 region: CASKGQGTNTGELFF. CDR3 coding DNA: TGTGCCAGCAAGGGACAGGGGACGAACACCGGGGAGCTGTTTTTT.

The V call is TRBV18, the J call TRBJ2-5; maybe TRBD2 (6 bases). V gave up 2 bases and J gave up 4 bases, with 14 bases separating them. Germline lookup yields CDR1 KGHSH and CDR2 LQKENI. This CDR3 is 15 amino acids long. This chain's CDR3 is CASSPFRGTAETQYF. The CDR3 DNA reads TGTGCCAGCTCACCATTTCGGGGGACCGCAGAGACCCAGTACTTC. Combining the CDR3 with reference TRBV18 and TRBJ2-5 gives the whole variable domain NAGVMQNPRHLVRRRGQEARLRCSPMKGHSHVYWYRQLPEEGLKFMVYLQKENIIDESGMPKERFSAEFPKEGPSILRIQQVVRGDSAAYFCASSPFRGTAETQYFGPGTRLLVL.

This CDR3 reads CSAWRNEQYF. The CDR3 DNA sequence: TGCAGTGCTTGGAGGAACGAGCAGTACTTC. The chain couples TRBV20-1 to TRBJ2-7; D is perhaps TRBD2 (5 bases). The ends were cut back, 5 bases at V and 5 bases at J, with 7 bases in the middle. This CDR3 comprises 10 residues. Looked up from germline, CDR1 is DFQATT and CDR2 is SNEGSKA (reference sequence).

The chain employs TRBV14 and TRBJ1-2; 9 bases are shared with TRBD1. The CDR3 spans 14 residues. Germline V gene lookup returns CDR1 SGHDN and CDR2 FVKESK. V dropped 5 bases and J dropped 8; count of bases not matched to a gene: 9. The CDR3 DNA follows: TGTGCCAGCAGCAGGTCTACAGGGGGCGGCGGCTACACCTTC. Protein product: CASSRSTGGGGYTF.

The chain uses TRBV28 and TRBJ1-1, with 10 positions matching TRBD1. The CDR3 contains 14 residues. J was trimmed by 5 bases and V by 9 bases; bases with no gene match: 9. The germline V gene has CDR1 MDHEN and CDR2 SYDVKM. CDR3 sequence: CASAPGQGSTEAFF. Written as DNA, the CDR3 is TGTGCCAGTGCTCCGGGACAGGGGTCAACTGAAGCTTTCTTT.

The rearrangement links TRBV7-2 to TRBJ1-6, with 8 nucleotides matching TRBD1. Germline V CDR1 and CDR2: SGHTA, FQGNSA. V dropped 1 base and J dropped 7; count of bases not matched to a gene: 3. The CDR3 totals 15 residues. The CDR3: CASSLGQGWNSPLHF. In DNA form, the CDR3 reads TGTGCCAGCAGCTTAGGACAGGGGTGGAATTCACCCCTCCACTTT.

V gene TRBV27 combines with J gene TRBJ1-1; maybe TRBD1 (5 bases). V was shortened by 6 bases and J by 1 base, with 15 bases between the two germline ends. Germline V gene data show CDR1 as MNHEY and CDR2 as SMNVEV (reference sequence). The CDR3 contains 15 residues. CDR3 region: CASRWGGTENTEAFF. CDR3 nucleotide sequence: TGTGCCAGCAGGTGGGGCGGGACCGAGAACACTGAAGCTTTCTTT.

The chain recombines TRBV10-2 with TRBJ2-2; TRBD1 might be the D (5 bases). V lost 10 bases and J lost 2, with 20 bases in between. Germline CDR1 reads WSHSY; CDR2 reads SAAADI. The CDR3 covers 16 residues. The CDR3 reads CATQGTRRGNTGELFF. DNA of the CDR3: TGCGCCACCCAGGGAACAAGAAGGGGAAACACCGGGGAGCTGTTTTTT.

The CDR3 here is CASSLGGTDNQPQHF. The CDR3 DNA is TGTGCCAGCAGCTTAGGGGGGACAGACAATCAGCCCCAGCATTTT. The chain employs TRBV7-2 and TRBJ1-5, with TRBD1 matching over 7 bases. From germline, CDR1 is SGHTA and CDR2 FQGNSA. The CDR3 is 15 residues long. V lost 1 base and J lost 3; bases outside the gene matches: 3.

This chain connects TRBV7-2 to TRBJ2-3, with D possibly matching TRBD2 (5 bases). The CDR3 extends over 14 amino acids. CDR1 and CDR2 (germline): SGHTA, FQGNSA. V lost 5 bases to trimming and J lost 0 bases, with 9 bases between them. This CDR3 is CASSPDFSTDTQYF. The DNA of the CDR3 is TGTGCCAGCAGCCCGGACTTCAGCACAGATACGCAGTATTTT.

This chain connects TRBV6-5 to TRBJ1-1, with D possibly TRBD1 on 5 matching bases. Trimming pared 7 bases from V and 1 base from J, leaving 10 bases between. The V gene's germline CDR1 is MNHEY and CDR2 SVGAGI. The CDR3 runs to 13 residues. The CDR3 loop reads CASTSTGNTEAFF. The CDR3 nucleotides are TGTGCCAGCACCTCAACAGGGAACACTGAAGCTTTCTTT.

This clone showed up just once. Here the CDR3 reads CASSPGGGGKETQYF. The CDR3 DNA sequence: TGTGCCAGCAGCCCCGGAGGGGGAGGGAAAGAGACCCAGTACTTC. V is TRBV7-2 and J is TRBJ2-5; TRBD2 is a possible D gene (7 bases). This CDR3 is built from 15 residues. Between the trimmed V and J ends, which lost 5 bases and 3 bases, there was a span of 16 bases. The germline V gene encodes CDR1 SGHTA and CDR2 FQGNSA.

This sequence joins TRBV11-2 and TRBJ1-4; TRBD1 aligns across 7 bases. The germline V gene encodes CDR1 SGHAT and CDR2 FQNNGV. The CDR3 contains 15 residues. The ends lost 2 bases at V and 4 bases at J; junction bases unmatched: 4. The CDR3 loop reads CASSLYRQGNEKLFF. In DNA, the CDR3 is TGTGCCAGCAGCTTATATCGACAGGGTAATGAAAAACTGTTTTTT.

The count of this clone is one. CDR3 nucleotide sequence: TGTGCCAGCAGCTTAGCGTCGGGTTATGGCTACACCTTC. Protein product: CASSLASGYGYTF. The chain combines TRBV11-3 with TRBJ1-2; D gene uncertain. Germline V CDR1 and CDR2: SGHNT, YENEEA. The CDR3 consists of 13 residues. V was trimmed by 1 base and J by 5 bases, leaving 8 bases between them. The full variable domain, its missing parts supplied by reference TRBV11-3 and TRBJ1-2, is EAGVVQSPRYKIIEKKQPVAFWCNPISGHNTLYWYLQNLGQGPELLIRYENEEAVDDSQLPKDRFSAERLKGVDSTLKIQPAELGDSAVYLCASSLASGYGYTFGSGTRLTVV.

The chain carries TRBV2 and TRBJ1-5; possibly TRBD1 for D (6 bases). V lost 6 bases and J lost 0, with 15 bases in between. The CDR3 is 16 amino acids. CDR1 SNHLY and CDR2 FYNNEI come from the germline V gene. Written as DNA, the CDR3 is TGTGCCAGCAGGGAGCAGGGGTCCAATAGCAATCAGCCCCAGCATTTT. It is translated as CASREQGSNSNQPQHF.

This clone has more than one count but fewer than ten. The gene calls are TRBV29-1 and TRBJ1-2; D is unclear. With 4 bases removed from V and 3 bases from J, the gap between germline ends came to 15 bases. This CDR3 spans 14 amino acids. From germline, CDR1 is SQVTM and CDR2 ANQGSEA. The CDR3 is CSVAYLVGDYGYTF. In DNA form, the CDR3 reads TGCAGCGTTGCTTATCTTGTAGGAGACTATGGCTACACCTTC.

The chain recombines TRBV11-2 with TRBJ1-1; D gene ambiguous. The germline gives CDR1 SGHAT, CDR2 FQNNGV. The CDR3 contains 14 residues. Trimming removed 5 bases from V and 2 bases from J, with 12 bases in between. The CDR3 DNA follows: TGTGCCAGCAGCCCTTCTCAAGCAAACACTGAAGCTTTCTTT. It translates to CASSPSQANTEAFF.

The chain couples TRBV6-2 or TRBV6-3 to TRBJ2-4, with D possibly being TRBD1 (6 bases). The germline CDR1 and CDR2 sequences are MNHEY and SVGEGT. Deletions cut 5 bases from V and 0 bases from J, with 14 bases between. The CDR3 is 16 amino acids. The CDR3 here is CASSTTGSRAKNIQYF. In DNA, the CDR3 is TGTGCCAGCAGTACAACAGGGAGTAGAGCCAAAAACATTCAGTACTTC.

The rearrangement uses TRBV5-1 and TRBJ2-1; no clear D gene. The CDR3 runs 15 residues. Germline loops: CDR1 SGHRS, CDR2 YFSETQ. Trimming pared 1 base from V and 0 bases from J, leaving 8 bases between. The CDR3 reads CASSLSASSYNEQFF. CDR3 DNA sequence: TGCGCCAGCAGCTTGTCTGCTAGCTCCTACAATGAGCAGTTCTTC.

This chain joins TRBV5-1 and TRBJ2-3; 8 nucleotides align to TRBD2. J was trimmed by 2 bases and V by 3 bases; bases with no gene match: 11. The CDR3 sequence is 17 residues long. Germline CDR1 is SGHRS and CDR2 is YFSETQ. The CDR3 loop is CASSSPSGRPDTDTQYF. The CDR3 DNA reads TGCGCCAGCAGCTCCCCTAGCGGGCGGCCCGACACAGATACGCAGTATTTT.

The chain has TRBV5-8 and TRBJ1-4; D is possibly TRBD1 (5 bases). The length of the CDR3 is 14 residues. From germline, CDR1 is SGHTS and CDR2 YDEGEE. Trimming took off 1 base at V and 8 bases at J, with 12 bases between the two ends. Written as DNA, the CDR3 is TGTGCCAGCAGCTTGCGGGGGTCACGGGAAAAACTGTTTTTT. It codes for CASSLRGSREKLFF.

The J gene is TRBJ2-1, the V gene TRBV2, with 8 bases lining up with TRBD2. The germline gives CDR1 SNHLY, CDR2 FYNNEI. The CDR3 totals 14 residues. V was pared by 7 bases and J by 8 bases, with 10 bases of the junction left unmatched. DNA of the CDR3: TGTGCCAGCATGCCCGCGGGAGGAGGCTATGAGCAGTTCTTC. Its translation is CASMPAGGGYEQFF.